The present T cell receptor (beta chain) was sequenced within a study of T cell repertoires in aging, cancer and after chemotherapy (dated 2019 in TCRdb). With regard to the full study: Donors were distributed across six age groups ranging from 30 or younger to 70 or older, with at least three individuals included per group. In the solid tumor group, paired pre- and post-chemotherapy samples were obtained from brain tumor (glioblastoma) patients receiving temozolomide-based therapy. Several million TCR reads were contained in the full dataset. The study profiled peripheral blood TCR beta repertoires from healthy donors and cancer patients to examine immunoaging and T cell reconstitution after chemotherapy. A cohort of roughly 220 cancer patients (94 with hematological and approximately 120 with solid cancers) was assembled, and approximately 97 healthy donors were included as a reference group.

Note on this clonotype: The clone's antigen remains unknown. One junction end disagrees with the germline gene, perhaps due to a read error.

Rearranged TRB sequences spanning V, D and J segments were amplified in a multiplex touch-down PCR with a mixed TRB-A/B primer pool. Illumina adapters and sample indices were added to the amplicons in two consecutive PCR reactions performed with Phusion HS II polymerase. After gel purification with the NucleoSpin Gel and PCR Clean-up kit, the amplicons were checked using Qubit and an Agilent 2100 Bioanalyzer. Libraries were sequenced on an Illumina MiSeq using 600-cycle, single-indexed, paired-end runs. The study's own analysis went as follows. MiXCR versions 2.12 and 3.0.5 were used to process TRB sequences. Each unique CDR3 nucleotide sequence was treated as one clone, and only productive sequences with two or more reads were kept. The repertoire metrics were Shannon diversity, evenness, clonality (defined as one minus evenness), and alpha-parameterized diversity profiles covering alpha 0 to 5. The IGoR algorithm was used to calculate generation probabilities of clones in the paired pre- and post-chemotherapy samples. The public reads were quality trimmed at Q25 with fastp and then assembled into clones with MiXCR by TCRdb, keeping productive beta chains. CDR3 protein sequences are deduplicated, and each keeps its most common genes and DNA. What appears here as the V and J calls and clone size reflects TCRdb's work, not the paper's. Present in this sample are approximately 3,000 distinct CDR3 sequences, 25% to 30% of which were seen just once. About 4% of the sample goes to the ten largest clones.

TCR beta rearrangements were amplified from genomic DNA isolated from peripheral blood, not from sorted cells or RNA. Including cysteine and phenylalanine, the CDR3 has 12 amino acids. Only the CDR3 portion is preserved as DNA: 36 bases, with reading frame beginning at the first base. Reading the germline V gene gives CDR1 SGHVT and CDR2 SQSDAQ. Summary of the overall study and its limitations: Compared with age-matched healthy donors, untreated patients with either hematological or solid cancers had significantly lower TCR diversity in the blood along with higher clonality. In both cancer cohorts, median generation probability rose over the chemotherapy interval, which suggests that the repertoire was reconstituted through rebound thymic output. In healthy donors, the decline in TCR diversity with age was mainly explained by loss of richness, whereas in cancer patients loss of evenness was also found to contribute. According to the authors, the repertoire data do not allow conclusions to be drawn about immunological memory after chemotherapy.

The TCR was taken from a human donor with a solid tumor. The sequence links TRBV7-4 to TRBJ1-1; 8 middle bases align to TRBD1. Material for sequencing was blood. The DNA sequence is as follows: TGTTCCAGCAGCCACGCAGGGGGCCAGGCTTTCTTT. It is translated as CSSSHAGGQAFF.